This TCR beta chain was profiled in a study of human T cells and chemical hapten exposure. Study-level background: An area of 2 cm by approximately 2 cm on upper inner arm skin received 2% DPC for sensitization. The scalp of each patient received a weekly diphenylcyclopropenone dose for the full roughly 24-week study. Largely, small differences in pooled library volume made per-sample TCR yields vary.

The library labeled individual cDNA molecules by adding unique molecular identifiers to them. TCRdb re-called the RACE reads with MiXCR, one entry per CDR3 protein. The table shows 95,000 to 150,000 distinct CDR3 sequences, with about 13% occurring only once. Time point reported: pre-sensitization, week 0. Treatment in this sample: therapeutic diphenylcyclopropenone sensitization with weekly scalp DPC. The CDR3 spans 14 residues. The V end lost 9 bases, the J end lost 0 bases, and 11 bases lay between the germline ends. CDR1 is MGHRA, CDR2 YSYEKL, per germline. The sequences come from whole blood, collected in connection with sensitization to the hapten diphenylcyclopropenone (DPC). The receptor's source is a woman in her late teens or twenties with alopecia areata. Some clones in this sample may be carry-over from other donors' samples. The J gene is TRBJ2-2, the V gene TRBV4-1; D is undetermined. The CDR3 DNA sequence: TGCGCCAGTCGAGATATAGCGAACACCGGGGAGCTGTTTTTT. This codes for CASRDIANTGELFF.